This T cell receptor (beta chain) was obtained from a study of follicular helper T cells after annual influenza vaccination. Time point noted: 2014-2015 season, 7 days after vaccination. Here immunoSEQ multiplex PCR was the method, and the copy in TCRdb shows in-frame clones only, minus some. The sample has about 7,800 clones, approximately 87% seen once. Between the trimmed V and J ends, which lost 6 bases and 8 bases, there was a span of 13 bases. Germline values: CDR1 MNHNY, CDR2 SVGAGI (reference sequence). CDR3 size: 12 residues. The chain uses TRBV6-6 and TRBJ1-2; D remains unclear. This receptor was obtained from an adult who received the influenza vaccine. The input for sequencing was CXCR5+ CD38- circulating T follicular helper cells from blood, taken 7 days after influenza vaccination. Regarding subset: circulating Tfh, non-naive CD4+CXCR5+PD-1+ (ICOS+CD38+ or ICOS-CD38-). The CDR3 nucleotides read TGTGCCAGCAGCCCCCCTCCTGCGGGCTACACCTTC. Protein product: CASSPPPAGYTF.